The 9 T cell receptor beta chains below all came from one sample that was sequenced in a study of CD8+CD57+ T cells in acquired aplastic anemia. TCR beta VDJ and CDR3 profiling used genomic DNA as template. One entry per CDR3 protein results from TCRdb running MiXCR on the reads. The table lists about 110,000 distinct CDR3 sequences, about half of them singletons. The sequencing input was sorted CD4+, CD8+, or CD8+CD57+ T cells (not recorded which) from PBMCs. These receptors all come from a human donor in good health, serving as a control.

V is TRBV15 and J is TRBJ2-7; 9 bases align to TRBD1. Germline CDR1 LNHNV, CDR2 YYDKDF (reference sequence). This CDR3 has 14 residues. Trimming cost V 3 bases and J 9 bases; bases outside gene matches: 9. CDR3: CATSRDHGQGRQYF. CDR3 coding DNA: TGTGCCACCAGCAGGGACCATGGACAGGGGCGGCAGTACTTC.

As regards this clonotype: A much larger clone is a single base away; this may be a read error. The V and J genes are TRBV12-3 or TRBV12-4 and TRBJ1-5; D unresolved. The length of the CDR3 is 12 residues. CDR3 in DNA: TGTACCAGCACTTATAGCAATCAGCCCCAGCATTTT. Translation: CTSTYSNQPQHF.

The chain combines TRBV29-1 with TRBJ2-3, with TRBD1 as a possible D gene (5 bases). CDR3 length: 15 residues. The ends were cut back, 5 bases at V and 3 bases at J, with 18 bases in the middle. The V gene's germline CDR1 is SQVTM and CDR2 ANQGSEA. CDR3 amino acids: CSVTKAGMRTDTQYF. CDR3 sequence (DNA): TGCAGCGTTACCAAGGCAGGGATGAGGACAGATACGCAGTATTTT.

The rearrangement joins TRBV10-3 to TRBJ1-6, with a tentative D call TRBD1 (5 bases). V was cut by 6 bases and J by 5 bases, with 8 bases left in between. Germline values: CDR1 ENHRY, CDR2 SYGVKD. The CDR3 spans 13 residues. The CDR3 nucleotides read TGTGCCATCAGGGGGGGTAATAATTCACCCCTCCACTTT. Encoded protein: CAIRGGNNSPLHF.

Only one count was recorded for this clonotype. The rearrangement uses TRBV10-1 and TRBJ2-5; D is unclear. This CDR3 region has 13 residues. The germline V and J ends were trimmed by 2 bases and 5 bases, with 9 bases remaining between them. Germline V gene lookup returns CDR1 WNHNN and CDR2 SYGVQD (reference sequence). CDR3 sequence reads: CASSETLLETQYF. The CDR3 nucleotides are TGCGCCAGCAGTGAGACCCTCTTGGAGACCCAGTACTTC.

A single count supports this clonotype. The CDR3 protein is CASSLVADSGNTIYF. The CDR3 bases are TGTGCCAGCAGCTTAGTGGCCGACTCTGGAAACACCATATATTTT. The J gene is TRBJ1-3, the V gene TRBV7-9; D gene ambiguous. The CDR3 consists of 15 residues. The V gene's germline CDR1 is SEHNR and CDR2 FQNEAQ (reference sequence). V dropped 1 base and J dropped 0 bases, with 7 bases sitting between them.

This clonotype showed up many times. The genes are TRBV5-4 and TRBJ1-1, with D maybe TRBD1 (6 bases). V dropped 5 bases and J dropped 5 bases, with 16 bases sitting between them. The germline V gene has CDR1 SGHNT and CDR2 YYREEE (reference sequence). CDR3 length: 14 amino acids. The CDR3 is CASRTGAGSTEAFF. The CDR3 DNA sequence: TGTGCCAGCAGGACGGGGGCAGGGTCGACTGAAGCTTTCTTT.

There are a few counts of this clonotype. The CDR3 DNA is TGCAGCGTTGCAGGTGACAATCAGCCCCAGCATTTT. Translating gives CSVAGDNQPQHF. This chain joins TRBV29-1 and TRBJ1-5; D not certain. Germline V lookup: CDR1 SQVTM, CDR2 ANQGSEA. This CDR3 is 12 amino acids long. The germline V and J ends were trimmed by 4 bases and 3 bases, with 7 bases remaining between them.

This clonotype has only one observation. The rearrangement joins TRBV10-3 to TRBJ2-7; 12 bases are a match to TRBD1. Looked up from germline, CDR1 is ENHRY and CDR2 is SYGVKD. This CDR3 is built from 15 residues. V lost 7 bases, J lost 2 bases, and 6 bases stayed unmatched. In nucleotides, the CDR3 is TGTGCCATCAATTCGGGACAGGGGGCGACCTACGAGCAGTACTTC. Its translation is CAINSGQGATYEQYF.